The 21 T cell receptor beta chains in this list originate from one sample, sequenced in a study of cytomegalovirus exposure and HLA in healthy donors. Primers for the PCR totalled 60 Vbeta and 13 Jbeta. Method: immunoSEQ multiplex PCR; TCRdb's copy keeps in-frame clones and lacks some. The sample includes 45,000 to 60,000 clones. Sequenced input: PBMCs. Receptors originate from a male donor in good health and CMV-seronegative.

This rearrangement joins TRBV4-3 to TRBJ2-7; 9 nucleotides match TRBD1. This CDR3 spans 16 amino acids. Germline V gene data show CDR1 as LGHNA and CDR2 as YSLEER. V lost 0 bases to trimming and J lost 6 bases; unmatched junction nucleotides: 9. In DNA form, the CDR3 reads TGCGCCAGCAGCCAAGATTACAGGGGGCAGTATGGCGAGCAGTACTTC. This sequence encodes CASSQDYRGQYGEQYF.

This chain uses TRBV4-1 with TRBJ2-7, with a possible D match to TRBD2 (5 bases). CDR1 and CDR2 (germline): MGHRA, YSYEKL. The CDR3 totals 15 residues. Trimming stripped 0 bases from V and 0 bases from J, with 9 bases between. CDR3 sequence reads: CASSQDRGLSYEQYF. In nucleotides, the CDR3 is TGCGCCAGCAGCCAAGATCGGGGTCTCTCCTACGAGCAGTACTTC.

The CDR3 region has the DNA TGTGCCAGTAGTATTACCAGAAGTGGGGGAGGTACGCAGTATTTT. This translates into CASSITRSGGGTQYF. V gene TRBV19 combines with J gene TRBJ2-3, with a possible D match to TRBD2 (6 bases). The CDR3 extends over 15 amino acids. Germline V gene data show CDR1 as LNHDA and CDR2 as SQIVND (reference sequence). V shed 3 bases and J shed 8 bases, with 18 bases lying between them.

The V gene is TRBV30, the J gene TRBJ2-1; 7 bases fit TRBD2. This CDR3 comprises 14 residues. The junction had 8 bases not matched to a gene; V was cut back by 4 bases and J by 5 bases. In germline, CDR1 is GTSNPN, CDR2 SVGIG (reference sequence). Here the CDR3 reads CAWKPSGIDNEQFF. Written as DNA, the CDR3 is TGTGCCTGGAAGCCTAGCGGAATCGACAATGAGCAGTTCTTC.

This chain connects TRBV4-1 to TRBJ2-7, with TRBD1 matching over 11 bases. Germline lookup yields CDR1 MGHRA and CDR2 YSYEKL. CDR3 length equals 15 residues. Trimming at V came to 1 base and at J to 5 bases, leaving 4 bases not matched to a gene. The CDR3 region has the DNA TGCGCCAGCAGCCAAGCTGGACAGGGGGCCCACGAGCAGTACTTC. Protein: CASSQAGQGAHEQYF.

This chain links TRBV4-1 with TRBJ1-4; no reliable D call. V dropped 2 bases and J dropped 4 bases, with 14 bases sitting between them. CDR3 length equals 16 residues. The V gene's germline CDR1 is MGHRA and CDR2 YSYEKL. The CDR3 DNA reads as TGCGCCAGCAGCCAAATGAGAGGGCTCTATAATGAAAAACTGTTTTTT. Amino acid sequence: CASSQMRGLYNEKLFF.

The rearrangement joins TRBV6-6 to TRBJ2-3; D unclear. Germline V gives CDR1 MNHNY, CDR2 SVGAGI (reference sequence). The V gene lost 2 bases and the J gene lost 5 bases, with 5 bases spanning the gap. The CDR3 covers 12 residues. CDR3 bases: TGTGCCAGCAGTTACCCGAGAGATACGCAGTATTTT. It specifies CASSYPRDTQYF.

The V gene is TRBV5-4, the J gene TRBJ1-1; 11 bases match TRBD1. Germline V gene lookup returns CDR1 SGHNT and CDR2 YYREEE (reference sequence). The CDR3 consists of 15 residues. V dropped 4 bases and J dropped 4; count of bases not matched to a gene: 6. Here the CDR3 reads CASSVGGTGGTEAFF. In nucleotides, the CDR3 is TGTGCCAGCAGCGTAGGCGGGACAGGGGGCACTGAAGCTTTCTTT.

V is TRBV28 and J is TRBJ1-1, with a tentative D call TRBD1 (5 bases). Between the trimmed V and J ends, which lost 6 bases and 5 bases, there was a span of 7 bases. Germline CDR1 reads MDHEN; CDR2 reads SYDVKM. CDR3 length equals 11 residues. CDR3 DNA sequence: TGTGCCAGCAGGGGGGGAACTGAAGCTTTCTTT. It codes for CASRGGTEAFF. Full variable domain (rest looked up from reference TRBV28 and TRBJ1-1): DVKVTQSSRYLVKRTGEKVFLECVQDMDHENMFWYRQDPGLGLRLIYFSYDVKMKEKGDIPEGYSVSREKKERFSLILESASTNQTSMYLCASRGGTEAFFGQGTRLTVV.

The gene calls are TRBV28 and TRBJ1-6, with D perhaps matching TRBD1 (6 bases). The germline V and J ends were trimmed by 3 bases and 7 bases, with 10 bases remaining between them. CDR1 is MDHEN and CDR2 is SYDVKM in the germline V gene. This CDR3 is built from 14 residues. CDR3 residues: CASSFGQGNSPLHF. The CDR3 nucleotides read TGTGCCAGCAGTTTTGGTCAGGGGAATTCACCCCTCCACTTT.

The chain links TRBV19 to TRBJ2-1, with no clear D. The V end was cut by 5 bases, the J end by 1 base, with 9 bases between. CDR1 and CDR2 (germline): LNHDA, SQIVND (reference sequence). CDR3 size: 14 residues. CDR3 residues: CASSSRGSYNEQFF. The CDR3 coding sequence is TGTGCCAGTAGTTCCAGAGGATCCTACAATGAGCAGTTCTTC.

This chain joins TRBV4-2 and TRBJ2-5; D is possibly TRBD2 (7 bases). The closer fit of TRBJ2-7 to the DNA end suggests the J call may be wrong. The CDR3 has 16 residues. From germline, CDR1 is LGHNA and CDR2 YNFKEQ. CDR3 coding DNA: TGTGCCAGCAGCCGAGATAGTAGGGGGGGTTTAGGCGAGCAGTACTTC. It specifies CASSRDSRGGLGEQYF.

The chain combines TRBV25-1 with TRBJ2-5; no reliable D call. The V and J ends lost 5 bases and 3 bases respectively, with 13 bases between them. Germline V gene data show CDR1 as MGHDK and CDR2 as SYGVNS. CDR3 length: 14 amino acids. The CDR3 DNA sequence: TGTGCCAGCAGTTCCGGCAGCGCTAAAGAGACCCAGTACTTC. Amino acids: CASSSGSAKETQYF.

The V gene is TRBV5-1, the J gene TRBJ2-7; tentative D call: TRBD1 (5 bases). The CDR3 length is 13 residues. Germline V gives CDR1 SGHRS, CDR2 YFSETQ. Trimming left V 4 bases short and J 1 base short, with 9 bases between. The CDR3 DNA follows: TGCGCCAGCAGCCCAGGGCTATCCTACGAGCAGTACTTC. Protein product: CASSPGLSYEQYF.

This rearrangement joins TRBV6-5 to TRBJ2-7; 7 bases match TRBD1. V gave up 0 bases and J gave up 2 bases; unmatched junction bases: 1. This CDR3 has 14 residues. Germline values: CDR1 MNHEY, CDR2 SVGAGI. The CDR3 reads CASSYSGTAYEQYF. CDR3 DNA: TGTGCCAGCAGTTACTCGGGGACAGCCTACGAGCAGTACTTC.

This sequence joins TRBV29-1 and TRBJ1-1; perhaps TRBD1 as D (5 bases). Trimming shortened V by 3 bases and J by 4 bases, and 12 bases separated the two germline ends. The V gene's germline CDR1 is SQVTM and CDR2 ANQGSEA. The CDR3 sequence is 13 residues long. This chain's CDR3 is CSVDPTVGTEAFF. Written as DNA, the CDR3 is TGCAGCGTTGACCCGACAGTTGGCACTGAAGCTTTCTTT.

The chain recombines TRBV28 with TRBJ2-7, with a tentative D call TRBD1 (5 bases). The V and J ends lost 7 bases and 2 bases respectively, with 12 bases between them. The CDR3 totals 13 residues. The germline V gene encodes CDR1 MDHEN and CDR2 SYDVKM. CDR3 DNA: TGTGCCAGCAACTCAGGGCAGACCTACGAGCAGTACTTC. This gives the protein CASNSGQTYEQYF.

The genes are TRBV2 and TRBJ1-4; no clear D. The germline V gene has CDR1 SNHLY and CDR2 FYNNEI. The CDR3 length is 13 residues. V was trimmed by 0 bases and J by 10 bases, leaving 9 bases between them. CDR3 sequence reads: CASSEAARGKLFF. DNA for the CDR3: TGTGCCAGCAGTGAAGCGGCTCGGGGAAAACTGTTTTTT. Supplemented by reference TRBV2 and TRBJ1-4, the full variable domain reads EPEVTQTPSHQVTQMGQEVILRCVPISNHLYFYWYRQILGQKVEFLVSFYNNEISEKSEIFDDQFSVERPDGSNFTLKIRSTKLEDSAMYFCASSEAARGKLFFGSGTQLSVL.

V gene TRBV6-1 combines with J gene TRBJ1-4, with 7 bases identical to TRBD1. The CDR3 runs 15 residues. V was clipped by 4 bases and J by 7 bases; unmatched bases: 9. CDR1 and CDR2 from the germline V gene are MNHNS and SASEGT. The CDR3 region is CASSGPPQGVEKLFF. For the CDR3, the DNA is TGTGCCAGCAGTGGGCCTCCGCAGGGGGTTGAAAAACTGTTTTTT.

V gene TRBV19 combines with J gene TRBJ1-2, with 7 nucleotides matching TRBD1. The CDR3 has 12 amino acids. The germline V gene has CDR1 LNHDA and CDR2 SQIVND (reference sequence). V lost 6 bases to trimming and J lost 7 bases; unmatched junction nucleotides: 5. This CDR3 reads CASSPYRGGYTF. CDR3 sequence (DNA): TGTGCCAGTAGCCCTTACAGGGGTGGCTACACCTTC.

This chain joins TRBV10-3 and TRBJ2-3; TRBD1 aligns across 9 bases. CDR1 and CDR2 (germline): ENHRY, SYGVKD. The trim removed 10 bases at V and 3 bases at J, leaving 5 bases unmatched. This CDR3 contains 13 residues. This chain's CDR3 is CATQTGGTDTQYF. For the CDR3, the DNA is TGTGCCACCCAGACAGGGGGGACAGATACGCAGTATTTT.